Presented here are 10 T cell receptor beta chains from one specimen sequenced in a study of post-analysis software for immune sequencing data. Findings of the study overall: Higher frequency in patients than in controls was seen for about five TRBV segments, with TRBV5-6, TRBV5-1 and TRBV20-1 among them.

Unique molecular identifiers featured in each of the TCR beta cDNA libraries. TCRdb reprocessed the PCR reads via MiXCR and lists one record per CDR3 protein. The data hold 650,000 to 900,000 distinct CDR3 sequences, with more than 45% observed a single time. Their antigen targets remain unknown. Sequencing input: blood. The receptors shown here come from a girl aged 10 to 17 with multiple sclerosis.

This clonotype showed up just a few times. The rearrangement joins TRBV20-1 to TRBJ1-5; no clear D. The germline V gene has CDR1 DFQATT and CDR2 SNEGSKA (reference sequence). This CDR3 comprises 14 residues. The V end lost 3 bases, the J end lost 3 bases, and 12 bases lay between the germline ends. The CDR3 DNA reads as TGCAGTGCTAGTGTCGCGGGTCCCAATCAGCCCCAGCATTTT. This gives the protein CSASVAGPNQPQHF.

The sample holds a few counts of this clonotype. This chain links TRBV5-1 with TRBJ2-5; no clear D. The ends were cut back, 1 base at V and 3 bases at J, with 7 bases in the middle. The CDR3 runs to 13 residues. Germline CDR1 SGHRS, CDR2 YFSETQ. The CDR3 region has the DNA TGCGCCAGCAGCTTGTCCTTAGAAGAGACCCAGTACTTC. As protein: CASSLSLEETQYF.

V gene TRBV28 combines with J gene TRBJ2-5; 9 bases are shared with TRBD1. The J call may be wrong; the DNA end is better matched by TRBJ2-4. Germline values: CDR1 MDHEN, CDR2 SYDVKM. The length of the CDR3 is 15 residues. This CDR3 reads CASSHINRGRVIQYF. CDR3 DNA: TGTGCCAGCAGCCATATTAACAGGGGGCGCGTCATTCAGTACTTC.

This clonotype was observed a few times. J is TRBJ2-1 and V is TRBV4-1; D call uncertain. The V end was cut by 0 bases, the J end by 5 bases, with 11 bases between. CDR1 is MGHRA and CDR2 is YSYEKL in the germline V gene. The CDR3 consists of 15 residues. The CDR3 sequence: CASSQEVRPNNEQFF. CDR3 DNA: TGCGCCAGCAGCCAAGAGGTCAGGCCCAACAATGAGCAGTTCTTC.

This clonotype was observed many times. The V gene is TRBV20-1, the J gene TRBJ1-1; no clear D. The V and J ends lost 6 bases and 2 bases respectively, with 16 bases between them. Germline CDR1 reads DFQATT; CDR2 reads SNEGSKA (reference sequence). The CDR3 spans 14 residues. CDR3 nucleotides: TGCAGTGCCCCTACCCACCGGGGTAACACTGAAGCTTTCTTT. It specifies CSAPTHRGNTEAFF.

This clonotype has only one observation. The rearrangement joins TRBV4-1 to TRBJ2-1; the D is unclear. The CDR3 consists of 15 residues. Germline V gene sequence: CDR1 MGHRA, CDR2 YSYEKL. Trimming stripped 0 bases from V and 6 bases from J, with 12 bases between. CDR3 amino acids: CASSQEVPLVNEQFF. CDR3 nucleotides: TGCGCCAGCAGCCAAGAGGTCCCCTTGGTCAATGAGCAGTTCTTC.

The CDR3 DNA reads as TGCGCCAGCAGCGTGACAGGGGGCCCCTATGGCTACACCTTC. It translates to CASSVTGGPYGYTF. The chain employs TRBV5-1 and TRBJ1-2; 10 bases agree with TRBD1. CDR3 length: 14 amino acids. J lost 4 bases, V lost 4 bases, and 4 bases had no gene match. Germline CDR1 and CDR2: SGHRS and YFSETQ. The whole variable domain, filled in from reference TRBV5-1 and TRBJ1-2, reads KAGVTQTPRYLIKTRGQQVTLSCSPISGHRSVSWYQQTPGQGLQFLFEYFSETQRNKGNFPGRFSGRQFSNSRSEMNVSTLELGDSALYLCASSVTGGPYGYTFGSGTRLTVV.

The sample holds a few counts of this clonotype. The chain employs TRBV29-1 and TRBJ2-1; 11 nucleotides align to TRBD2. The V gene's germline CDR1 is SQVTM and CDR2 ANQGSEA. The CDR3 runs to 14 residues. V lost 6 bases and J lost 6; bases outside the gene matches: 7. CDR3 DNA sequence: TGCAGCGTGTCTAGCGGGAGGCCGCTCAATGAGCAGTTCTTC. This encodes CSVSSGRPLNEQFF.

V is TRBV12-3 or TRBV12-4 and J is TRBJ1-5, with 8 bases that match TRBD1. This CDR3 comprises 15 residues. Trimming took 6 bases from V and 5 from J; bases not matched to a gene: 9. CDR3 in amino acids: CASRRTGNSHQPQHF. DNA for the CDR3: TGTGCCAGCAGACGGACAGGGAATAGTCATCAGCCCCAGCATTTT.

The genes are TRBV5-1 and TRBJ2-5; D is unresolved. CDR1 is SGHRS and CDR2 is YFSETQ in the germline V gene. V lost 2 bases to trimming and J lost 5 bases, with 10 bases between them. CDR3 length: 13 residues. Written as DNA, the CDR3 is TGCGCCAGCAGCTTCGAGCGAAGGGAGACCCAGTACTTC. Its translation is CASSFERRETQYF.